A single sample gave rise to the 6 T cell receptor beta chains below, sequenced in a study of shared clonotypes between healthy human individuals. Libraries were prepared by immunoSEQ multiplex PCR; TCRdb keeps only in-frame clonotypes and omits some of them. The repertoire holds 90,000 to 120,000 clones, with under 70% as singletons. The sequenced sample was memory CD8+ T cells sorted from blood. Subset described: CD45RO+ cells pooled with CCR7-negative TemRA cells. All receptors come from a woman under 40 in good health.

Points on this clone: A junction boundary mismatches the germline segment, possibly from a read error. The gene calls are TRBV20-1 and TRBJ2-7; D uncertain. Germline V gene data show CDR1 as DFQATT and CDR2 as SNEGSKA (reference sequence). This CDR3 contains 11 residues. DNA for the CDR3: TGCAGTGCTAATCCCCGTAGTGGTGGAGACTTC. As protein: CSANPRSGGDF.

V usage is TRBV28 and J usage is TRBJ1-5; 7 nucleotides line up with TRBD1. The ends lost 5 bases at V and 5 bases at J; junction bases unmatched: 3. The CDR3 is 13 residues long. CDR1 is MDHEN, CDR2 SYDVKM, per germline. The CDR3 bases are TGTGCCAGCAGTGGAACAGGGGATCAGCCCCAGCATTTT. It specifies CASSGTGDQPQHF.

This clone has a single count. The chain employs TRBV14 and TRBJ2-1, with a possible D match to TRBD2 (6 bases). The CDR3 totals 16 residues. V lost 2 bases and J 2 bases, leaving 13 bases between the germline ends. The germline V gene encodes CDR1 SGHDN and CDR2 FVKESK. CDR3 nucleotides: TGTGCCAGCAGCCAACCGGGGGTAGCGGCCTACAATGAGCAGTTCTTC. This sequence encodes CASSQPGVAAYNEQFF. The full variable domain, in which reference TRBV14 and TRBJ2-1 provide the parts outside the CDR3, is EAGVTQFPSHSVIEKGQTVTLRCDPISGHDNLYWYRRVMGKEIKFLLHFVKESKQDESGMPNNRFLAERTGGTYSTLKVQPAELEDSGVYFCASSQPGVAAYNEQFFGPGTRLTVL.

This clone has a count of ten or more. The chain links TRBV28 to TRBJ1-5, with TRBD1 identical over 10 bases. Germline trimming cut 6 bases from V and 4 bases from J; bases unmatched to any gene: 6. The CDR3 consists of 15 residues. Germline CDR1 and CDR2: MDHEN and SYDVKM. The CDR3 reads CASRRTGGTNQPQHF. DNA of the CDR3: TGTGCCAGCAGGAGGACAGGGGGGACGAATCAGCCCCAGCATTTT. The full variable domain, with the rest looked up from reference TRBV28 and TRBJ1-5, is DVKVTQSSRYLVKRTGEKVFLECVQDMDHENMFWYRQDPGLGLRLIYFSYDVKMKEKGDIPEGYSVSREKKERFSLILESASTNQTSMYLCASRRTGGTNQPQHFGDGTRLSIL.

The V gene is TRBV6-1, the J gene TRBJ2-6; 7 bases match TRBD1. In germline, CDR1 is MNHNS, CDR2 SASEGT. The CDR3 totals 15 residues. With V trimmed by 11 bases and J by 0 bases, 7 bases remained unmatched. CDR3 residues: CASGQQLSGANVLTF. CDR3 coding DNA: TGTGCCTCGGGACAGCAGCTCTCTGGGGCCAACGTCCTGACTTTC.

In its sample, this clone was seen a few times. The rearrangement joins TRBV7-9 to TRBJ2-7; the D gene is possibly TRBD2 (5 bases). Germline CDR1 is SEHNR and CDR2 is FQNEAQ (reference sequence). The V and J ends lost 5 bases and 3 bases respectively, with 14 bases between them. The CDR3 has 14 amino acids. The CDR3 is CASSMAGENYEQYF. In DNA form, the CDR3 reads TGTGCCAGCAGCATGGCCGGGGAGAACTACGAGCAGTACTTC.